These 27 T cell receptor beta chains were all obtained from the same sample, sequenced in a study of T cell responses to AZD1222 COVID-19 vaccine. This table comes from immunoSEQ multiplex PCR, and its TCRdb copy is limited to in-frame clones, with some not included. The table has about 86,000 clones, approximately 89% seen once; the top ten hold 2.2%. Sequences were derived from peripheral blood, sampled on day 0 of AZD1222 vaccination. The receptors were gathered from an adult in good health.

The chain joins TRBV5-1 to TRBJ2-6; D unclear. V was cut by 0 bases and J by 13 bases, with 14 bases left in between. CDR3 length: 14 amino acids. CDR1 SGHRS and CDR2 YFSETQ come from the germline V gene. The CDR3 DNA sequence: TGCGCCAGCAGCTTGGATACGGCCTCCAGGGTCCTGACTTTC. As protein: CASSLDTASRVLTF.

This clone was detected once. As DNA, the CDR3 is TGTGCCAGCAGCGCCGACAGGGGGGTTAGAAACACCATATATTTT. Translated: CASSADRGVRNTIYF. The chain is built from TRBV9 and TRBJ1-3; 9 bases fit TRBD1. Losses at the gene ends were 3 bases for V and 5 bases for J; bases not matched to a gene: 6. The length of the CDR3 is 15 residues. CDR1 SGDLS and CDR2 YYNGEE come from the germline V gene.

This clone was observed a single time. J is TRBJ2-5 and V is TRBV2; possible D gene TRBD1, 5 bases. The V end was cut by 4 bases, the J end by 0 bases, with 9 bases between. This CDR3 spans 14 amino acids. Looked up from germline, CDR1 is SNHLY and CDR2 is FYNNEI. The CDR3 sequence is CASSGTTNQETQYF. The CDR3 DNA follows: TGTGCCAGCAGTGGGACAACCAACCAAGAGACCCAGTACTTC. The full variable domain, its missing parts supplied by reference TRBV2 and TRBJ2-5, is EPEVTQTPSHQVTQMGQEVILRCVPISNHLYFYWYRQILGQKVEFLVSFYNNEISEKSEIFDDQFSVERPDGSNFTLKIRSTKLEDSAMYFCASSGTTNQETQYFGPGTRLLVL.

The chain combines TRBV6-2 or TRBV6-3 with TRBJ1-1, with 7 nucleotides matching TRBD1. V was pared by 4 bases and J by 4 bases, with 3 bases of the junction left unmatched. The CDR3 runs to 13 residues. Germline V gene lookup returns CDR1 MNHEY and CDR2 SVGEGT. In DNA form, the CDR3 reads TGTGCCAGCAGTTTGGAGGGGGCCACTGAAGCTTTCTTT. It yields the protein CASSLEGATEAFF.

This chain joins TRBV27 and TRBJ2-2; D is unresolved. The CDR3 consists of 15 residues. CDR1 and CDR2 from the germline V gene are MNHEY and SMNVEV (reference sequence). Trimming removed 0 bases from V and 4 bases from J, with 9 bases in between. CDR3 in amino acids: CASSLSVEGTGELFF. In DNA, the CDR3 is TGTGCCAGCAGTTTATCTGTCGAAGGCACCGGGGAGCTGTTTTTT.

This rearrangement joins TRBV6-1 to TRBJ1-1; unclear D gene. V gave up 3 bases and J gave up 3 bases, with 14 bases separating them. Looked up from germline, CDR1 is MNHNS and CDR2 is SASEGT. The CDR3 sequence is 15 residues long. The CDR3 nucleotides are TGTGCCAGCAGTGATTCCAGGACGACCTACACTGAAGCTTTCTTT. It codes for CASSDSRTTYTEAFF.

The chain recombines TRBV5-6 with TRBJ2-4; D remains ambiguous. Germline loops: CDR1 SGHDT, CDR2 YYEEEE. V was pared by 3 bases and J by 5 bases, with 15 bases between. The CDR3 runs 15 residues. This CDR3 reads CASSSQGGVENIQYF. The CDR3 coding sequence is TGTGCCAGCAGCTCTCAAGGCGGAGTTGAAAACATTCAGTACTTC.

This rearrangement joins TRBV12-3 or TRBV12-4 to TRBJ1-1; tentatively, D is TRBD1 (6 bases). V was shortened by 6 bases and J by 5 bases, with 13 bases between the two germline ends. This CDR3 comprises 13 residues. CDR3 nucleotides: TGTGCCAGCAGCCCGGGGGCCGAGACTGAAGCTTTCTTT. Its translation is CASSPGAETEAFF.

The chain links TRBV13 to TRBJ1-4, with D uncertain. This CDR3 region has 16 residues. V dropped 1 base and J dropped 2 bases, with 11 bases sitting between them. Per germline, CDR1 PRHDT and CDR2 FYEKMQ (reference sequence). The CDR3 reads CASSLAFGSTNEKLFF. The CDR3 DNA reads as TGTGCCAGCAGCTTAGCGTTCGGGTCTACTAATGAAAAACTGTTTTTT.

V usage is TRBV5-1 and J usage is TRBJ2-3; D is unresolved. Trimming left V 0 bases short and J 0 bases short, with 5 bases between. CDR3 length equals 14 residues. The germline gives CDR1 SGHRS, CDR2 YFSETQ. CDR3 region: CASSLGQSTDTQYF. CDR3 bases: TGCGCCAGCAGCTTGGGACAAAGCACAGATACGCAGTATTTT.

The chain recombines TRBV28 with TRBJ1-1, with no clear D. Per germline, CDR1 MDHEN and CDR2 SYDVKM. The V end was cut by 3 bases, the J end by 4 bases, with 6 bases between. The CDR3 is made up of 12 amino acids. CDR3 protein: CASSFYSTEAFF. DNA for the CDR3: TGTGCCAGCAGTTTTTACAGCACTGAAGCTTTCTTT.

The chain links TRBV18 to TRBJ2-1; 10 bases map to TRBD2. The germline V gene has CDR1 KGHSH and CDR2 LQKENI. V lost 2 bases to trimming and J lost 7 bases; unmatched junction nucleotides: 5. This CDR3 is 15 amino acids long. CDR3 in amino acids: CASSPVAGGRNEQFF. Written as DNA, the CDR3 is TGTGCCAGCTCACCAGTAGCGGGAGGCCGGAATGAGCAGTTCTTC.

V gene TRBV5-1 combines with J gene TRBJ1-4, with D tentatively TRBD1 (6 bases). This CDR3 comprises 15 residues. Trimming removed 3 bases at V and 8 bases at J, with 17 bases between. Germline V lookup: CDR1 SGHRS, CDR2 YFSETQ. The DNA for the CDR3 is TGCGCCAGCAGCTCCAAACAGGGACGAGGGGAAAAACTGTTTTTT. This gives the protein CASSSKQGRGEKLFF.

The CDR3, as DNA: TGTGCCAGCAGTCCCGACAGGGGGGGCTACACCTTC. Translated: CASSPDRGGYTF. The chain is built from TRBV2 and TRBJ1-2; the match to TRBD1 covers 9 bases. This CDR3 region has 12 residues. Looked up from germline, CDR1 is SNHLY and CDR2 is FYNNEI. Trimming at V came to 5 bases and at J to 8 bases, leaving 3 bases not matched to a gene. The variable domain in full, completed from reference TRBV2 and TRBJ1-2, reads EPEVTQTPSHQVTQMGQEVILRCVPISNHLYFYWYRQILGQKVEFLVSFYNNEISEKSEIFDDQFSVERPDGSNFTLKIRSTKLEDSAMYFCASSPDRGGYTFGSGTRLTVV.

CDR3 in DNA: TGTGCCAGCAGCCCAACTAGCGGGAGAGTGAATGAGCAGTTCTTC. Translating gives CASSPTSGRVNEQFF. This chain joins TRBV5-8 and TRBJ2-1, with TRBD2 matching 11 bases. The CDR3 consists of 15 residues. The V gene end was trimmed by 4 bases and the J gene end by 7 bases; junction bases not matched to a gene: 7. From germline, CDR1 is SGHTS and CDR2 YDEGEE.

CDR3 amino acids: CASSISSSVTGLTDTQYF. In DNA, the CDR3 is TGTGCCAGTAGTATAAGTAGTTCCGTGACAGGCCTCACAGATACGCAGTATTTT. The chain recombines TRBV19 with TRBJ2-3; a weak D match, TRBD1 (6 bases). Trimming shortened V by 2 bases and J by 2 bases, and 20 bases separated the two germline ends. Germline V CDR1 and CDR2: LNHDA, SQIVND (reference sequence). The CDR3 consists of 18 residues.

This sequence joins TRBV5-6 and TRBJ2-7; D remains unclear. The germline V and J ends were trimmed by 1 base and 3 bases, with 8 bases remaining between them. CDR1 is SGHDT, CDR2 YYEEEE, per germline. The CDR3 has 13 residues. In nucleotides, the CDR3 is TGTGCCAGCAGCTTGCTACCAGACTACGAGCAGTACTTC. Translating gives CASSLLPDYEQYF.

This clone was seen more than once but under ten times. This chain links TRBV6-1 with TRBJ1-2, with a tentative D call TRBD1 (5 bases). Trimming removed 2 bases at V and 5 bases at J, with 18 bases between. The germline gives CDR1 MNHNS, CDR2 SASEGT. The CDR3 has 16 residues. The CDR3 loop is CASSENLHRSTYGYTF. CDR3 DNA sequence: TGTGCCAGCAGTGAAAATTTGCACAGGTCAACTTATGGCTACACCTTC.

CDR3 sequence (DNA): TGTGCCATCAGTGGATCGGGCCTCAGGAATTCACCCCTCCACTTT. Translation gives CAISGSGLRNSPLHF. The chain employs TRBV10-3 and TRBJ1-6; D not resolved. Germline CDR1 is ENHRY and CDR2 is SYGVKD. This CDR3 comprises 15 residues. Trimming removed 4 bases from V and 7 bases from J, with 14 bases in between.

The V call is TRBV5-1, the J call TRBJ2-5; no definite D call. Germline V gene data show CDR1 as SGHRS and CDR2 as YFSETQ. V dropped 0 bases and J dropped 4 bases, with 13 bases sitting between them. There are 15 residues in the CDR3. The CDR3 sequence: CASSLEGRATETQYF. In DNA, the CDR3 is TGCGCCAGCAGCTTGGAGGGCCGCGCGACAGAGACCCAGTACTTC.

The table lists this clone with a count of one. The chain uses TRBV3-1 (or the pseudogene TRBV3-2) and TRBJ1-6, with 9 bases matching TRBD1. Trimming removed 9 bases from V and 7 bases from J; junction bases left unmatched: 4. The CDR3 covers 13 residues. Looked up from germline, CDR1 is LGHDT and CDR2 is YNNKEL (reference sequence). The CDR3 protein is CASRTGANSPLHF. DNA of the CDR3: TGTGCCAGTCGGACAGGGGCGAATTCACCCCTCCACTTT.

The rearrangement joins TRBV6-1 to TRBJ1-5; D perhaps matches TRBD1 (5 bases). V was trimmed by 1 base and J by 1 base, leaving 8 bases between them. Germline values: CDR1 MNHNS, CDR2 SASEGT. There are 15 residues in the CDR3. Here the CDR3 DNA reads TGTGCCAGCAGTGAAGGCGGGGCCAGCAATCAGCCCCAGCATTTT. As protein: CASSEGGASNQPQHF.

The V gene is TRBV6-5, the J gene TRBJ1-6, with D perhaps matching TRBD1 (5 bases). Looked up from germline, CDR1 is MNHEY and CDR2 is SVGAGI. The CDR3 loop spans 15 amino acids. The V end was cut by 3 bases, the J end by 12 bases, with 18 bases between. CDR3 protein: CASSYAKETAQPLHF. DNA of the CDR3: TGTGCCAGCAGTTATGCAAAGGAGACAGCGCAACCCCTCCACTTT.

The CDR3 region is CAWSGQGTGNEQFF. The CDR3 DNA sequence: TGTGCCTGGAGTGGACAGGGGACGGGTAATGAGCAGTTCTTC. The chain joins TRBV30 to TRBJ2-1; TRBD1 matches 8 bases. Germline CDR1 is GTSNPN and CDR2 is SVGIG (reference sequence). Trimming cost V 1 base and J 7 bases; bases outside gene matches: 6. The CDR3 loop spans 14 amino acids.

V usage is TRBV7-2 and J usage is TRBJ1-3; D remains unclear. There are 15 residues in the CDR3. Germline lookup yields CDR1 SGHTA and CDR2 FQGNSA. The ends were cut back, 5 bases at V and 3 bases at J, with 14 bases in the middle. The CDR3: CASSVDGAVGNTIYF. CDR3 nucleotide sequence: TGTGCCAGCAGCGTCGACGGTGCAGTTGGAAACACCATATATTTT.

The chain joins TRBV30 to TRBJ1-2; D unresolved. CDR1 and CDR2 from the germline V gene are GTSNPN and SVGIG (reference sequence). The CDR3 is 11 amino acids. Deletions cut 0 bases from V and 6 bases from J, with 5 bases between. The CDR3 nucleotides are TGTGCCTGGAGTGTACTGGATGGCTACACCTTC. Translation gives CAWSVLDGYTF.

The chain links TRBV19 to TRBJ2-5; 7 nucleotides align to TRBD1. Trimming took 1 base from V and 1 from J; bases not matched to a gene: 6. This CDR3 has 16 amino acids. In germline, CDR1 is LNHDA, CDR2 SQIVND (reference sequence). The CDR3 nucleotides are TGTGCCAGTAGTATAGGGGGACAGAGATTCCAAGAGACCCAGTACTTC. Translated: CASSIGGQRFQETQYF.